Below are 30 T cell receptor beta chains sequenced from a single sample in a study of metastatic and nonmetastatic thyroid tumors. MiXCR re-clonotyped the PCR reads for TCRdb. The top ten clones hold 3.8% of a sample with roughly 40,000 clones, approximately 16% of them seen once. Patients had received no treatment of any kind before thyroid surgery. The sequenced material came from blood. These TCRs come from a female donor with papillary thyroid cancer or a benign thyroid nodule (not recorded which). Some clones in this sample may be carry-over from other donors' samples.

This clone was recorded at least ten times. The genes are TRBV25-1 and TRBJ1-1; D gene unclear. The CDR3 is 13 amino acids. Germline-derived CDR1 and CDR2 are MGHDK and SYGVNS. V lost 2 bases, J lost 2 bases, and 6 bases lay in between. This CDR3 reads CASSEGPNTEAFF. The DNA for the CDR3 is TGTGCCAGCAGTGAAGGGCCTAACACTGAAGCTTTCTTT.

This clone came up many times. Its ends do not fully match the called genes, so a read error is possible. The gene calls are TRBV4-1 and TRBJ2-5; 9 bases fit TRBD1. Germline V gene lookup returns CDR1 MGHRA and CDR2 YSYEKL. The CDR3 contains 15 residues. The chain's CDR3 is CVSSHPGQGQETQYF. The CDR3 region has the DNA TGCGTCAGCAGCCACCCGGGACAGGGCCAAGAGACCCAGTACTTC.

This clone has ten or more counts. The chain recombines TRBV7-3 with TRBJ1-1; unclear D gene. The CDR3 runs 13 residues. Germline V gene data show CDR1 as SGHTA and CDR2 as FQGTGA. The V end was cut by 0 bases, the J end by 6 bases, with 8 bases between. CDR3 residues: CASSLTAGPEAFF. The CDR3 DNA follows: TGTGCCAGCAGCTTAACCGCAGGACCTGAAGCTTTCTTT.

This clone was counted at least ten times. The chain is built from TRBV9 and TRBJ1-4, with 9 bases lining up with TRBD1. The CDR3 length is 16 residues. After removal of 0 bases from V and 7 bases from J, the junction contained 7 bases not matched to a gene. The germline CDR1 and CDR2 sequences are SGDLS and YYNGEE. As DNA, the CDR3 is TGTGCCAGCAGCGTAGCTACGGGACAGGGTTCTGAAAAACTGTTTTTT. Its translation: CASSVATGQGSEKLFF.

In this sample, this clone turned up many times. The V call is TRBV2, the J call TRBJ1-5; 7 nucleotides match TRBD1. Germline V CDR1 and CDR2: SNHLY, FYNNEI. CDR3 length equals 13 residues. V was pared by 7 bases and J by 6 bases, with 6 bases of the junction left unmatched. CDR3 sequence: CASKTGARQPQHF. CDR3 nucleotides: TGTGCCAGCAAAACAGGGGCCCGTCAGCCCCAGCATTTT.

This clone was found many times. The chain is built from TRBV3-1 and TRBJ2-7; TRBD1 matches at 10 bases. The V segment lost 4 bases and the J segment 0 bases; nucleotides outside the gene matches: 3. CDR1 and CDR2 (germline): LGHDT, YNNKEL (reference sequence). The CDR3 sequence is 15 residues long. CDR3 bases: TGTGCCAGCAGCCTCGGACAGGGGGACTCCTACGAGCAGTACTTC. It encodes CASSLGQGDSYEQYF.

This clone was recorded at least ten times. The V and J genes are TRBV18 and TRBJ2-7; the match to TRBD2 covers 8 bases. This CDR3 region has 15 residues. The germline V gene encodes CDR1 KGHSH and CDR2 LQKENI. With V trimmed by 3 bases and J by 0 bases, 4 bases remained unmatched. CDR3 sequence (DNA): TGTGCCAGCTCACCGCCGGGGGGGAACTCCTACGAGCAGTACTTC. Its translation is CASSPPGGNSYEQYF.

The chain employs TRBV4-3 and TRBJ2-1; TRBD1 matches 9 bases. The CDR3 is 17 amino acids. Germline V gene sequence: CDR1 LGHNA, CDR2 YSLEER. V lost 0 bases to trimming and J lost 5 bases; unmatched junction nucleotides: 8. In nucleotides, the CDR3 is TGCGCCAGCAGCCAAGATTCGGGGACAGGGTCTAACAATGAGCAGTTCTTC. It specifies CASSQDSGTGSNNEQFF.

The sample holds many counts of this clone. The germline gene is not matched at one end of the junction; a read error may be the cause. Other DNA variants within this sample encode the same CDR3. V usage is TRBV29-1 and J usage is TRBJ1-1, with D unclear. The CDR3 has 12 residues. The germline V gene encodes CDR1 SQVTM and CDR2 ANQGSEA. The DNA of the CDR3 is TGTAGCGTGGGCGGCGGGAACACTGAAGCTTTCTTT. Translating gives CSVGGGNTEAFF.

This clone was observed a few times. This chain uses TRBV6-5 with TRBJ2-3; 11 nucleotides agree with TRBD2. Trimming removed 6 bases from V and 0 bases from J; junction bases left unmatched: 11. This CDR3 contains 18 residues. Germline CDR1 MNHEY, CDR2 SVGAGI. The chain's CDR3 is CASSPRTSGSTSTDTQYF. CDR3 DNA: TGTGCCAGCAGCCCCCGTACTAGCGGGAGCACTAGCACAGATACGCAGTATTTT.

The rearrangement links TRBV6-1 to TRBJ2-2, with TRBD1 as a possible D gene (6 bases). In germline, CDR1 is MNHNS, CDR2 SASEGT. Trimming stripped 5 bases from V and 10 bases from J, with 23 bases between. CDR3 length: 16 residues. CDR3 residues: CASSPLPAQGNPELFF. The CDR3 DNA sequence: TGTGCCAGCAGTCCTCTCCCGGCACAGGGAAATCCGGAGCTGTTTTTT.

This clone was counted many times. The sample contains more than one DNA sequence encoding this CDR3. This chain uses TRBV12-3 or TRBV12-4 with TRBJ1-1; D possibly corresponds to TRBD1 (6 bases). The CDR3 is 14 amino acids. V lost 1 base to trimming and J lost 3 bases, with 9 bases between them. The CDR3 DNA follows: TGTGCCAGCAGTTTAGGGGGGCGTCACACTGAAGCTTTCTTT. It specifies CASSLGGRHTEAFF.

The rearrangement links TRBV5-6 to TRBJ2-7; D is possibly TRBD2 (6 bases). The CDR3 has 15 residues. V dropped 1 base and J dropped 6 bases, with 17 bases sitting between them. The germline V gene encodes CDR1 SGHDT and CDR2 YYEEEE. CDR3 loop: CASSLSAGGKGEQYF. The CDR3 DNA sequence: TGTGCCAGCAGCTTGTCAGCGGGTGGTAAAGGCGAGCAGTACTTC.

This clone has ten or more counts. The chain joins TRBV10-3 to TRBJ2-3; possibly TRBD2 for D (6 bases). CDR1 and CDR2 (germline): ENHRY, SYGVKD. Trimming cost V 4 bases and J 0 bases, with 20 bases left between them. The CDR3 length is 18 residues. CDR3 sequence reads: CAISGSSGLTLSTDTQYF. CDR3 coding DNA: TGTGCCATCAGTGGGTCCAGCGGGTTAACACTTAGCACAGATACGCAGTATTTT.

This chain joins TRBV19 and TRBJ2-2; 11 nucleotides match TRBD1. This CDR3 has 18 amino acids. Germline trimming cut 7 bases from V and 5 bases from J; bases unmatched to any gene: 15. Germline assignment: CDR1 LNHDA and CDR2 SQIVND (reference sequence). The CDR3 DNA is TGTGCCAGTACACTAGTCCGATCGGGACAGGGGGATACCGGGGAGCTGTTTTTT. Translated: CASTLVRSGQGDTGELFF.

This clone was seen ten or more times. CDR3 region: CASRGLSSYEQYF. The CDR3 DNA reads as TGTGCCAGCAGGGGGCTGAGCTCCTACGAGCAGTACTTC. This chain links TRBV28 with TRBJ2-7; weak D call: TRBD1 (5 bases). The CDR3 has 13 amino acids. CDR1 MDHEN and CDR2 SYDVKM come from the germline V gene. Trimming removed 6 bases at V and 0 bases at J, with 9 bases between.

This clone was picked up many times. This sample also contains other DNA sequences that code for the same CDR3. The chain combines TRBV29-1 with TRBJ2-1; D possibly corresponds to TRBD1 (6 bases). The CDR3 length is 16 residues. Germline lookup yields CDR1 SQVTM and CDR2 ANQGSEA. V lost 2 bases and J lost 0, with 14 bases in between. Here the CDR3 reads CSVESPDRSSYNEQFF. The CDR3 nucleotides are TGCAGCGTTGAATCCCCCGACAGGAGCTCCTACAATGAGCAGTTCTTC.

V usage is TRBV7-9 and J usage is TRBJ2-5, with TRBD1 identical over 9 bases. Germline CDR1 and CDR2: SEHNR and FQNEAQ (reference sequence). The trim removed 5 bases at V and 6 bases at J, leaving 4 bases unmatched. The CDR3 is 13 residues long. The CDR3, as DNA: TGTGCCAGCAGCCGGGACAGGGCCCAGACCCAGTACTTC. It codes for CASSRDRAQTQYF. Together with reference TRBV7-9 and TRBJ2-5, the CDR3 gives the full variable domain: DTGVSQNPRHKITKRGQNVTFRCDPISEHNRLYWYRQTLGQGPEFLTYFQNEAQLEKSRLLSDRFSAERPKGSFSTLEIQRTEQGDSAMYLCASSRDRAQTQYFGPGTRLLVL.

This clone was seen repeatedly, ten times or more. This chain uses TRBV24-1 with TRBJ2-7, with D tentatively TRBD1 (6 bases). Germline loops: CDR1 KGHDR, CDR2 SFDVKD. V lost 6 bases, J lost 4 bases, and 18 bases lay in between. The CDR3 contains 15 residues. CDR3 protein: CATSPYSRTVYEQYF. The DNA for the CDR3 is TGTGCCACCAGTCCCTACTCCAGGACAGTATACGAGCAGTACTTC.

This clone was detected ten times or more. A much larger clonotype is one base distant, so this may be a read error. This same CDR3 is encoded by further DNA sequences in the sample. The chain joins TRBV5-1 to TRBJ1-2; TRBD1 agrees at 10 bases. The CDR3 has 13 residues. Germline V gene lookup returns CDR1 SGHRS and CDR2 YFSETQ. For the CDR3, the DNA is TGTGCCAGCAGCTCGACAGGGGGCGGTGGCTACACCTTC. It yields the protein CASSSTGGGGYTF. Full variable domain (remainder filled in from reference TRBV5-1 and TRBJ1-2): KAGVTQTPRYLIKTRGQQVTLSCSPISGHRSVSWYQQTPGQGLQFLFEYFSETQRNKGNFPGRFSGRQFSNSRSEMNVSTLELGDSALYLCASSSTGGGGYTFGSGTRLTVV.

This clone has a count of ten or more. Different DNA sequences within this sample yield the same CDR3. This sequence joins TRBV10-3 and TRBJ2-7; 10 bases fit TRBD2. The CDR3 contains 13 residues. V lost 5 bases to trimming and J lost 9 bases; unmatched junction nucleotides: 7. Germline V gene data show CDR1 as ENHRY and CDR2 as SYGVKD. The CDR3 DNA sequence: TGTGCCATCAGTAGCGGGGGGGCGGTGGGGCAGTACTTC. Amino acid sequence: CAISSGGAVGQYF.

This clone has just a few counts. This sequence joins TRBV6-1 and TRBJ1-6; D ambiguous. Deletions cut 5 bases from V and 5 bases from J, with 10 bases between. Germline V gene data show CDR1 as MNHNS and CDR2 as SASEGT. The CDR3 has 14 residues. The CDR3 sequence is CASSPTPNNSPLHF. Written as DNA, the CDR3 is TGTGCCAGCAGTCCCACGCCAAATAATTCACCCCTCCACTTT.

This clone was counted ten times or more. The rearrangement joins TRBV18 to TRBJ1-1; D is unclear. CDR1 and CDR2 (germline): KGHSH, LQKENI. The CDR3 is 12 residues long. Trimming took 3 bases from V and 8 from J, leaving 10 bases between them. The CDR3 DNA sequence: TGTGCCAGCTCACCCAGCGGGAGAGAAGCTTTCTTT. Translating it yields CASSPSGREAFF.

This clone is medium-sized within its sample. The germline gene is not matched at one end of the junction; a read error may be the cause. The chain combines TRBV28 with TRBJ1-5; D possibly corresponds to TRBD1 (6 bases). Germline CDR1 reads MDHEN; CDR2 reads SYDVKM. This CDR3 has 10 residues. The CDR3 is CATADRNMRF. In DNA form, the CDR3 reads TGTGCCACTGCGGACAGAAATATGAGATTT.

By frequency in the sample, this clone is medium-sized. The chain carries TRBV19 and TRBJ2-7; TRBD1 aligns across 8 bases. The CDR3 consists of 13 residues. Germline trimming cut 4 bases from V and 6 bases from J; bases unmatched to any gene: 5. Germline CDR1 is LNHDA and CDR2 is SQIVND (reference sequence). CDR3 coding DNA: TGTGCCAGTAGTACTGGACAGGGTAGCGAGCAGTACTTC. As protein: CASSTGQGSEQYF.

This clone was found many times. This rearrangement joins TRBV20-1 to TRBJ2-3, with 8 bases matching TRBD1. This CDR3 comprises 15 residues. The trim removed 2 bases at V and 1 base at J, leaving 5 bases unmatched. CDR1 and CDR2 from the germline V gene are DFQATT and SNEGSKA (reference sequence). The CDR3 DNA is TGCAGTGCTAGAATACCGGGACAGGGCACAGATACGCAGTATTTT. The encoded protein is CSARIPGQGTDTQYF.

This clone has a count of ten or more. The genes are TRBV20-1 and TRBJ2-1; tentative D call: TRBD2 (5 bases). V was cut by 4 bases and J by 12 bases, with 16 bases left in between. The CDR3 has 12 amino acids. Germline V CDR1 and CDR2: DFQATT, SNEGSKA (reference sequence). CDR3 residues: CSATDYGGWQFF. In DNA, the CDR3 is TGCAGTGCTACCGACTACGGTGGATGGCAGTTCTTC.

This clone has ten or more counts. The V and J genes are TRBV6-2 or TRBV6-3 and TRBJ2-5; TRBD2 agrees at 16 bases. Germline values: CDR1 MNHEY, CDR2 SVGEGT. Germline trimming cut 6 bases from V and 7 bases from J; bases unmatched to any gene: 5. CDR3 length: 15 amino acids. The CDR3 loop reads CASSGTSGRAATQYF. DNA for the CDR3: TGTGCCAGCAGCGGGACTAGCGGGAGGGCGGCGACCCAGTACTTC.

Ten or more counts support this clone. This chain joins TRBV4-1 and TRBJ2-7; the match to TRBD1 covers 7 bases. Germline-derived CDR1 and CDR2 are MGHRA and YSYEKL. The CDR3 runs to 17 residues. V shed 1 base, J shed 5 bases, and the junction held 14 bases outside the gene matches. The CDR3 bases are TGCGCCAGCAGCCAAGTTCCCCTCGGGACAGCTTTCGACGAGCAGTACTTC. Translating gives CASSQVPLGTAFDEQYF.

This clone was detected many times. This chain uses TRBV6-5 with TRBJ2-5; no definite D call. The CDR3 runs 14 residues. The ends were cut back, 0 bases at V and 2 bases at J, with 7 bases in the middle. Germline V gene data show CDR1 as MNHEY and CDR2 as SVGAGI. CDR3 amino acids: CASSYSKGQETQYF. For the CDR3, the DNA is TGTGCCAGCAGTTACTCGAAAGGGCAAGAGACCCAGTACTTC.